This TCR beta chain was retrieved from a study of control samples from healthy donors and cancer patients. The repertoire was sequenced with immunoSEQ multiplex PCR; TCRdb's copy has only in-frame clones and lacks some. The repertoire holds over 150,000 clones, with around 90% as singletons. Looked up from germline, CDR1 is MNHEY and CDR2 is SVGAGI. Trimming cost V 0 bases and J 3 bases; bases outside gene matches: 4. The CDR3 has 15 amino acids. The gene calls are TRBV6-5 and TRBJ1-1, with TRBD1 identical over 7 bases. The clonotype originates from a woman aged 40 to 49 in good health. The sample consisted of blood. The CDR3 coding sequence is TGTGCCAGCAGTTACTCGACAGGGTCGGACACTGAAGCTTTCTTT. Encoded protein: CASSYSTGSDTEAFF.